The sequence of this T cell receptor (beta chain) was determined in a study of cytomegalovirus exposure and HLA in healthy donors. Study summary: The 130 or so validation repertoires were reported in a later analysis to have been generated on the same platform as the 666 first-cohort repertoires. Whole-study findings and limits: It was reportedly the case that the classifier diagnosed cytomegalovirus status with high specificity and sensitivity. The TCR clusters that emerged in the first cohort tended, a later analysis found, to co-occur in the 120 or so validation repertoires.

The donors belonged to the approximately 120-subject validation cohort, separate from the roughly 700-subject first cohort. In the case of this clone: The antigen is undetermined.

V gave up 2 bases and J gave up 0 bases, with 14 bases separating them. Germline CDR1 and CDR2: MNHEY and SVGAGI. The CDR3 contains 16 residues. Clones were read by immunoSEQ multiplex PCR, and TCRdb kept only the in-frame ones, dropping some. The sample yields about 64,000 clones, 90% to 95% seen once. This sequence was found in a woman aged 18-29 years in good health and CMV-seropositive. Sample: PBMCs. This chain links TRBV6-5 with TRBJ2-7; D may be TRBD1 (6 bases). CDR3 nucleotides: TGTGCCAGCAGTTACGCAAGGGGGTCGAGCTCCTACGAGCAGTACTTC. Its protein product is CASSYARGSSSYEQYF.